This T cell receptor beta chain stems from a study of CD8+CD57+ T cells in acquired aplastic anemia. Germline CDR1 and CDR2: DFQATT and SNEGSKA (reference sequence). This CDR3 region has 16 residues. J lost 4 bases, V lost 2 bases, and 11 bases had no gene match. Profiling of TCR beta VDJ combinations and CDR3 sequences used genomic DNA as template. TCRdb re-analysed the reads in MiXCR, keeping a single row per CDR3 protein. The table has 150,000 to 200,000 distinct CDR3 sequences, 65% to 75% seen once. Sequenced patients had shown CD8+CD57+ cell expansion by flow cytometry. The V call is TRBV20-1, the J call TRBJ2-5; 9 nucleotides agree with TRBD2. This receptor was obtained from a human donor with aplastic anemia. The sample taken for sequencing was sorted CD4+, CD8+, or CD8+CD57+ T cells (not recorded which) from PBMCs. For the CDR3, the DNA is TGCAGTGCTAGATCTCTAGCGGGACTAGAGTCAGAGACCCAGTACTTC. It codes for CSARSLAGLESETQYF.